This T cell receptor (beta chain) was profiled in a study of graft-versus-host responses after intestinal transplantation. Overall study findings and caveats: In recipient marrow, GvH clones were found, and some appeared first in ileum or blood. Early post-transplant declines in HvG were associated with peak levels of circulating GvH clones.

As concerns this clone: Antigen: not known.

The table came from immunoSEQ multiplex PCR; TCRdb's copy has only in-frame clones and leaves some out. The sample holds 95,000 to 130,000 clones, 90% seen once. Sequencing was performed on unstimulated CD4+ T cells sorted from spleen or lymph node cells, taken before intestinal transplant. This receptor was obtained from a human donor who received an intestinal transplant.

The CDR3 sequence is CAWSYRDRGGYGYTF. The CDR3 DNA reads as TGTGCCTGGAGTTACCGGGACAGAGGCGGCTATGGCTACACCTTC. This chain connects TRBV30 to TRBJ1-2; 7 bases are shared with TRBD1. This CDR3 spans 15 amino acids. Unmatched junction bases numbered 10, after V lost 2 bases and J lost 4 bases. Germline V gene data show CDR1 as GTSNPN and CDR2 as SVGIG (reference sequence).